Below, 17 T cell receptor beta chains from the same sample are listed, as sequenced in a study of CD4 T cells in relation to SARS-CoV-2 and coronaviruses. These receptors' antigens are unknown. This table comes from immunoSEQ multiplex PCR, and its TCRdb copy is limited to in-frame clones, with some not included. Altogether about 36,000 clones are present, 70% to 85% being singletons, with the ten largest covering 20%. Material: memory CD4+ T cells from PBMCs, cultured in vitro. The receptor set was obtained from an adult with COVID-19.

This chain joins TRBV7-9 and TRBJ2-1; tentatively, D is TRBD2 (5 bases). V was pared by 3 bases and J by 8 bases, with 8 bases between. This CDR3 is built from 12 residues. The V gene's germline CDR1 is SEHNR and CDR2 FQNEAQ (reference sequence). The CDR3 sequence is CASSFHGDEQFF. CDR3 coding DNA: TGTGCCAGCAGCTTTCACGGGGATGAGCAGTTCTTC.

There are a few counts of this clone. The chain joins TRBV6-6 to TRBJ2-1; 9 bases are a match to TRBD1. The germline V gene encodes CDR1 MNHNY and CDR2 SVGAGI (reference sequence). Unmatched junction bases numbered 1, after V lost 0 bases and J lost 1 base. The length of the CDR3 is 16 residues. CDR3 in amino acids: CASSYSTGGSYNEQFF. The CDR3 coding sequence is TGTGCCAGCAGTTACTCGACAGGGGGATCCTACAATGAGCAGTTCTTC.

The rearrangement links TRBV24-1 to TRBJ1-2; no clear D. Trimming stripped 0 bases from V and 4 bases from J, with 8 bases between. The germline gives CDR1 KGHDR, CDR2 SFDVKD. The length of the CDR3 is 14 residues. The CDR3 loop is CATSDLGQPYGYTF. CDR3 coding DNA: TGTGCCACCAGTGATTTGGGGCAGCCCTATGGCTACACCTTC.

The chain is built from TRBV27 and TRBJ1-4, with D uncertain. V was shortened by 6 bases and J by 5 bases, with 10 bases between the two germline ends. This CDR3 is 13 amino acids long. Germline V lookup: CDR1 MNHEY, CDR2 SMNVEV (reference sequence). CDR3 in DNA: TGTGCCAGCAGCTACAGAAGAAATGAAAAACTGTTTTTT. It yields the protein CASSYRRNEKLFF.

J is TRBJ1-2 and V is TRBV28; 9 bases fit TRBD1. The CDR3 runs 15 residues. The V segment lost 6 bases and the J segment 5 bases; nucleotides outside the gene matches: 10. Germline assignment: CDR1 MDHEN and CDR2 SYDVKM. The CDR3 spells CASSDVGQGVYGYTF. For the CDR3, the DNA is TGTGCCAGCAGCGACGTGGGACAGGGAGTATATGGCTACACCTTC.

This clone was seen just once. This chain uses TRBV2 with TRBJ2-3; D is possibly TRBD2 (7 bases). Germline lookup yields CDR1 SNHLY and CDR2 FYNNEI. Trimming took 3 bases from V and 3 from J, leaving 16 bases between them. CDR3 size: 16 residues. The CDR3 sequence: CASSEGFRGGTDTQYF. The CDR3 DNA is TGTGCCAGCAGTGAGGGGTTTAGGGGGGGGACAGATACGCAGTATTTT.

The chain uses TRBV5-6 and TRBJ2-5, with a possible D match to TRBD2 (6 bases). The V gene's germline CDR1 is SGHDT and CDR2 YYEEEE. V was shortened by 2 bases and J by 4 bases, with 9 bases between the two germline ends. This CDR3 region has 13 residues. CDR3 in amino acids: CASSLRGGETQYF. The CDR3 DNA sequence: TGTGCCAGCAGCTTAAGGGGAGGAGAGACCCAGTACTTC.

CDR3 loop: CASSVEPYTDTQYF. The CDR3 coding sequence is TGTGCCAGCAGTGTAGAACCTTACACAGATACGCAGTATTTT. This chain joins TRBV6-4 and TRBJ2-3; D gene uncertain. Germline CDR1 and CDR2: MRHNA and SNTAGT. CDR3 size: 14 residues. Trimming shortened V by 4 bases and J by 2 bases, and 10 bases separated the two germline ends.

This clone was detected a few times. J is TRBJ1-6 and V is TRBV9; D is unresolved. Per germline, CDR1 SGDLS and CDR2 YYNGEE. The length of the CDR3 is 14 residues. Trimming shortened V by 3 bases and J by 9 bases, and 13 bases separated the two germline ends. CDR3 in DNA: TGTGCCAGCAGCGAGGGAAGGATGGGTTCACCCCTCCACTTT. Residues: CASSEGRMGSPLHF.

The chain recombines TRBV25-1 with TRBJ1-6; D unclear. This CDR3 has 14 residues. CDR1 and CDR2 (germline): MGHDK, SYGVNS. Trimming cost V 1 base and J 12 bases, with 13 bases left between them. The CDR3 protein is CASSELTAFGPLHF. CDR3 coding DNA: TGTGCCAGCAGTGAATTAACCGCATTTGGACCCCTCCACTTT.

The rearrangement joins TRBV4-3 to TRBJ2-6; TRBD1 is a possible D gene (5 bases). CDR1 is LGHNA and CDR2 is YSLEER in the germline V gene. Trimming cost V 6 bases and J 4 bases, with 16 bases left between them. CDR3 length: 16 amino acids. CDR3 sequence (DNA): TGCGCCAGCAGTCTCACCAGGGTACGAGGGGCCAACGTCCTGACTTTC. Amino acid sequence: CASSLTRVRGANVLTF.

This clone was recorded a few times. The chain has TRBV28 and TRBJ2-3; a possible D gene is TRBD1 (6 bases). From germline, CDR1 is MDHEN and CDR2 SYDVKM. V lost 3 bases and J 11 bases, leaving 21 bases between the germline ends. The CDR3 is made up of 15 amino acids. In DNA, the CDR3 is TGTGCCAGCAGTTTCGGGCAGCTCGAGGGCAGGGGGCAGTATTTT. It specifies CASSFGQLEGRGQYF.

This clone was observed a handful of times. V is TRBV7-3 and J is TRBJ2-2, with TRBD1 matching 7 bases. Trimming took 4 bases from V and 0 from J; bases not matched to a gene: 2. The CDR3 totals 15 residues. CDR1 is SGHTA, CDR2 FQGTGA, per germline. The CDR3 reads CASSSTGPNTGELFF. CDR3 DNA: TGTGCCAGCAGCTCGACAGGGCCGAACACCGGGGAGCTGTTTTTT.

This clone was counted between two and nine times. Other DNA sequences of this sample code for an identical CDR3. The chain links TRBV7-3 to TRBJ2-3; D unresolved. Germline CDR1 is SGHTA and CDR2 is FQGTGA. The CDR3 is 13 residues long. Trimming pared 5 bases from V and 3 bases from J, leaving 9 bases between. The DNA of the CDR3 is TGTGCCAGCAGCCTGGGAAGTACAGATACGCAGTATTTT. It is translated as CASSLGSTDTQYF.

This clone is labeled as medium-sized (0.01 to 0.1%). The chain recombines TRBV25-1 with TRBJ1-6, with D tentatively TRBD1 (5 bases). V dropped 1 base and J dropped 0 bases, with 10 bases sitting between them. This CDR3 spans 17 amino acids. Germline V gives CDR1 MGHDK, CDR2 SYGVNS. The CDR3 nucleotides are TGTGCCAGCAGTGAATCGGGGCTGAGCTCCTATAATTCACCCCTCCACTTT. Its protein is CASSESGLSSYNSPLHF.

The chain couples TRBV19 to TRBJ2-3, with D perhaps given as TRBD1 or TRBD2 (5 bases each). V lost 0 bases, J lost 8 bases, and 15 bases lay in between. This CDR3 contains 15 residues. Germline CDR1 LNHDA, CDR2 SQIVND (reference sequence). The CDR3 loop is CASSIDLRQGATQYF. The CDR3 nucleotides read TGTGCCAGTAGTATAGATTTAAGGCAGGGAGCTACGCAGTATTTT. The full variable domain, its missing parts supplied by reference TRBV19 and TRBJ2-3, is DGGITQSPKYLFRKEGQNVTLSCEQNLNHDAMYWYRQDPGQGLRLIYYSQIVNDFQKGDIAEGYSVSREKKESFPLTVTSAQKNPTAFYLCASSIDLRQGATQYFGPGTRLTVL.

The rearrangement links TRBV18 to TRBJ1-1, with D uncertain. Trimming stripped 6 bases from V and 6 bases from J, with 20 bases between. CDR3 length: 15 residues. Germline V lookup: CDR1 KGHSH, CDR2 LQKENI. The CDR3 is CASSRESAGAAEAFF. Written as DNA, the CDR3 is TGTGCCAGCTCTCGAGAGAGTGCGGGTGCCGCTGAAGCTTTCTTT. Filled out from reference TRBV18 and TRBJ1-1, the complete variable domain reads NAGVMQNPRHLVRRRGQEARLRCSPMKGHSHVYWYRQLPEEGLKFMVYLQKENIIDESGMPKERFSAEFPKEGPSILRIQQVVRGDSAAYFCASSRESAGAAEAFFGQGTRLTVV.